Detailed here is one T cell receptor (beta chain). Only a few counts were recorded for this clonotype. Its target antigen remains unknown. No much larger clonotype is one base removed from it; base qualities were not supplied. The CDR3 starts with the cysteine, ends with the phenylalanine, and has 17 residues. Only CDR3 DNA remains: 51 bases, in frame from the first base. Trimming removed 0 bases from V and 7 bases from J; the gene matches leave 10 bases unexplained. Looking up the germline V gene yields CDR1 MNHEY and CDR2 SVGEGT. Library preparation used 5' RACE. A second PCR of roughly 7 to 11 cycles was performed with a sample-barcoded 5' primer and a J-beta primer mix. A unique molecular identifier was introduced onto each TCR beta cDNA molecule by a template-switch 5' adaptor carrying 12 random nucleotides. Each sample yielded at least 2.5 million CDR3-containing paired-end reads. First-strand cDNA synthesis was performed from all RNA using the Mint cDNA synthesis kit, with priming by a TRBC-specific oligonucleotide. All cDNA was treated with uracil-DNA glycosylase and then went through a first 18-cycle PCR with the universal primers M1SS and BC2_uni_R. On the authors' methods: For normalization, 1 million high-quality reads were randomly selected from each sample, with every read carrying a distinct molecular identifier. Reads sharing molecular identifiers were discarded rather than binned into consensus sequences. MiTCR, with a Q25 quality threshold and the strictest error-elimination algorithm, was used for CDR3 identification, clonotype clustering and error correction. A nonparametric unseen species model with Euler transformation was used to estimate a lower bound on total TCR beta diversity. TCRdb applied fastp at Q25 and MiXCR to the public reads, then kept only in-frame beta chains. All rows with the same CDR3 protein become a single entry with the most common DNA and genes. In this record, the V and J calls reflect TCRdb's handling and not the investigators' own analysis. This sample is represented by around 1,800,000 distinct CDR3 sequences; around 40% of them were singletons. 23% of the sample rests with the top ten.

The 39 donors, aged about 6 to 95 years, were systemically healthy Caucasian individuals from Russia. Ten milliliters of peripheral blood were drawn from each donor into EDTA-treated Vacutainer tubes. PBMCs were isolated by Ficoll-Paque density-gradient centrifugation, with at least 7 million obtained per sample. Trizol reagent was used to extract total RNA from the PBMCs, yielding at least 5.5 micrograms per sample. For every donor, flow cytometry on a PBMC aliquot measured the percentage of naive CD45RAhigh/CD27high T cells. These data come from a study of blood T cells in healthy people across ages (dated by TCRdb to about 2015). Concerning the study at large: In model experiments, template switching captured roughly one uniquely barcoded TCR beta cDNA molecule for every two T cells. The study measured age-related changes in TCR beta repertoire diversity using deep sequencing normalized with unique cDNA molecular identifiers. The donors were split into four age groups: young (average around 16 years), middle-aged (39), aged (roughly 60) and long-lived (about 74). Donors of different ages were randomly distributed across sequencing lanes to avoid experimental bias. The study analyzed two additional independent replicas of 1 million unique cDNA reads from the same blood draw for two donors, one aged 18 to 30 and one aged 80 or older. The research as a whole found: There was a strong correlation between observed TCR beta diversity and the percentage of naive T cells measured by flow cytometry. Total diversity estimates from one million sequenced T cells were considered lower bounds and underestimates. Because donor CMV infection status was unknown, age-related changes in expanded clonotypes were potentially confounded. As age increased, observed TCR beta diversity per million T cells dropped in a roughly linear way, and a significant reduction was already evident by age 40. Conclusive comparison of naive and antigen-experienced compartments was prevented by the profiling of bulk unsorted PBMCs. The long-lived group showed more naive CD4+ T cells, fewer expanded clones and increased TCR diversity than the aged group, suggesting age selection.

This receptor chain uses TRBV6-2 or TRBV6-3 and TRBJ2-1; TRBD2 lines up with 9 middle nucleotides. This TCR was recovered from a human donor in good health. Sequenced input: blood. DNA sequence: TGTGCCAGCAGTTACTCTTTAGCGGGGGTCCTGAGAAATGAGCAGTTCTTC. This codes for CASSYSLAGVLRNEQFF.